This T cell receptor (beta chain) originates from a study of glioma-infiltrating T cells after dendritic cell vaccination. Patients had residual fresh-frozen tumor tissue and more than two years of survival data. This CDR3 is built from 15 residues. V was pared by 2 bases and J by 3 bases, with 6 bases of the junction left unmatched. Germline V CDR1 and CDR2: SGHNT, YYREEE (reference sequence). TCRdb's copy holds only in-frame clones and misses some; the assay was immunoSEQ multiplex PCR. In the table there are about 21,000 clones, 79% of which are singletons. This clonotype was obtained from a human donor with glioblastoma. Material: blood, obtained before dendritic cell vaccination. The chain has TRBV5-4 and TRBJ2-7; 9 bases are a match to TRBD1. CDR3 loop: CASSLPGQGLYEQYF. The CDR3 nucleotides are TGTGCCAGCAGCTTACCGGGACAGGGACTCTACGAGCAGTACTTC.